Described below is a single T cell receptor beta chain sequence and its context. This clone appeared a single time. The antigen it binds to is not known. Base qualities are not provided; no much larger clone lies one nucleotide away. Genomic DNA was isolated from the sorted cells so that the TCRbeta CDR3 region could be sequenced. The immunoSEQ Assay was used for sequencing of TCRbeta CDR3 regions. Held by TCRdb, this immuneACCESS table contains in-frame sequences only and omits some clones. Under half of the omission traces to an unresolved V gene where checked; the cause of the rest is unknown. The sample table holds fewer than 25,000 clones, of which 77% were seen once. The ten biggest clones cover 16% of the sample. This sample was taken from a study of OX40 agonist ivuxolimab in advanced cancers. Background on the whole study: The costimulatory receptor OX40 (CD134) was targeted by ivuxolimab, a fully human IgG2 agonistic monoclonal antibody. The monotherapy dose-escalation portion (N of about 50 patients) of the phase I ivuxolimab trial is reported in the paper. Patients were allowed to have had prior anti-PD-1, anti-PD-L1 or anti-CTLA-4 therapy, and approximately 40% of the dose-escalation patients had previously received checkpoint inhibitors. In the dose-escalation cohort, around four fifths of patients were male, and the mean age was 60 years with a range of roughly 20 to 79. Of the roughly 52 dose-escalation patients, hepatocellular carcinoma was present in roughly 19, melanoma in some 15, renal cell carcinoma in 9 and head and neck cancer in 9. The point of sequencing TCRbeta in the periphery was to test whether ivuxolimab changed TCR sequence diversity and drove clonal T-cell expansion. Intravenous ivuxolimab was administered to patients every 2 weeks at six dose levels: 0.01, 0.1, 0.3, 1.5, 3 and 10 mg/kg. Three dose-escalation patients achieved partial responses, one with hepatocellular carcinoma and two with cutaneous melanoma. Beyond this particular receptor, the publication reports: Low levels of normalized T-cell clonal expansion were also shown by some nonresponding patients. On average, CD8+ T cells showed more expanded clones than CD4+ T cells after ivuxolimab. At doses of 0.1 to 3.0 mg/kg, clonal expansion of both CD4+ and CD8+ T cells in blood was seen between baseline and week 6. Which antigens the clonally expanded peripheral T cells were specific for was not determined. In the 0.1-3.0 mg/kg groups, partial responders were among the patients with the lowest normalized peripheral clonal expansion, particularly in CD8+ T cells.

The trial excluded patients who had a history of autoimmune disease or who were on systemic immunosuppression. In every dose cohort, peripheral blood was drawn for TCR sequencing at baseline, cycle 4 day 1, and cycle 7 day 1. Samples were obtained from an open-label, multicenter, first-in-human phase I dose-escalation trial of ivuxolimab. Adults with locally advanced or metastatic melanoma, renal cell carcinoma, hepatocellular carcinoma or head and neck squamous cell carcinoma were enrolled in the trial. CD4+ and CD8+ T cells were sorted separately from peripheral blood before TCR sequencing. Its CDR3 holds 16 amino acids, cysteine through phenylalanine. This entry keeps only the CDR3 DNA: 48 bases, framed from base 1.

This receptor was obtained from an adult with an advanced solid tumor such as melanoma, head and neck, liver or kidney cancer. The sequence is built from TRBV12-2 and TRBJ2-7. TRBV12-2 is classified as a pseudogene. Sequences were derived from CD4+ or CD8+ T cells sorted from blood, sampled in a trial of the OX40 agonist ivuxolimab. The DNA reads as follows: TGTGCAAGTCGCCATAGAACCGGGACCCTCTTCCACGAGCAGTACTTC. Its product reads: CASRHRTGTLFHEQYF.